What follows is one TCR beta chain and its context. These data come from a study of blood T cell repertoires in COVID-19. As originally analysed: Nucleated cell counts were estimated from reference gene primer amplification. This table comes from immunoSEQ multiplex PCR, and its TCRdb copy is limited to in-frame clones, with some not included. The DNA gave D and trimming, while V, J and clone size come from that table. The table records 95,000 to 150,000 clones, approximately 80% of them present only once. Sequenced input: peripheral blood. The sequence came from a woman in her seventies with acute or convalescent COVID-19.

The CDR3 sequence is CSVGDSGTGANYGYTF. The CDR3 DNA follows: TGCAGCGTTGGGGACTCCGGGACAGGGGCTAACTATGGCTACACCTTC. The V call is TRBV29-1, the J call TRBJ1-2; 10 bases are shared with TRBD1. Germline V CDR1 and CDR2: SQVTM, ANQGSEA. CDR3 length: 16 amino acids. The ends lost 4 bases at V and 0 bases at J; junction bases unmatched: 8.